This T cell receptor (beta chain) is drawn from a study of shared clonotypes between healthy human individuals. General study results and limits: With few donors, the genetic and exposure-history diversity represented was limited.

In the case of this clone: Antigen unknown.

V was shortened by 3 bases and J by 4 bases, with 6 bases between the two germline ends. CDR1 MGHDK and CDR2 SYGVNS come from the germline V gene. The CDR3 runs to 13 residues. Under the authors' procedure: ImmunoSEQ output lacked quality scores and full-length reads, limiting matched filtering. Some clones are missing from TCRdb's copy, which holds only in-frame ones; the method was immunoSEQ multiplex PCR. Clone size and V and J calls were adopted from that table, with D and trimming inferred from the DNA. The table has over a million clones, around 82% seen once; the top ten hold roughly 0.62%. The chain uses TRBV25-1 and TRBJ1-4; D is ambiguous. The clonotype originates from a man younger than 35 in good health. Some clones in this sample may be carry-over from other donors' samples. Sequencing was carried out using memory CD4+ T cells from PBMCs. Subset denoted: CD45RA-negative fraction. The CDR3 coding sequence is TGTGCCAGCAGTGACCCTTTTAATGAAAAACTGTTTTTT. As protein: CASSDPFNEKLFF.